This TCR beta chain was observed in a study (dated by TCRdb to the mid-2010s). Looking at the study overall: The study tested whether tumor-infiltrating Tregs in breast cancer are recruited from blood Tregs or converted in situ from other CD4+ T cell subsets.

Trimming at the junction amounts to 0 bases on V and 1 base on J, and the germline ends lie 9 bases apart. The CDR3 spans 15 residues, from the cysteine through the phenylalanine. Just CDR3 DNA is preserved here, 45 bases in frame from base 1. CDR1 and CDR2 were assigned from the germline V gene as SGHRS and YFSETQ. The Miltenyi Naive CD4+ T Cell Isolation kit was used to purify naive CD4+ T cells, and CD25 microbeads were used to remove Tregs. Tregs, naive and memory CD4+ T cells from tumor, blood and ipsilateral draining lymph nodes of about five breast cancer patients underwent full-length TCR alpha and beta sequencing. Tumor tissue, along with lymph nodes from ipsilateral axillary dissection, was perfused with PBS, minced, and then digested using collagenase I and hyaluronidase. A purity exceeding 90% was confirmed by FACS for the sorted cell populations. Amplification of full-length TCR variable regions was done by 5' RACE PCR using constant-region reverse primers, and this step was followed by semi-nested PCR with Nested Universal Primer A. Using the ReliaPrep RNA Cell Miniprep System, total RNA was extracted, and the SMARTer RACE 5'/3' Kit was then used to reverse transcribe the RNA into 5'RACE-ready cDNA. Multiplex adaptors were used to barcode full-length TCR alpha and beta libraries, and the barcoded libraries were sequenced on an Illumina MiSeq. On the study's bioinformatics: For each of nine subset-tissue groups, sequencing data from the five patients were combined, and the groups were compared by unsupervised clustering of TCR gene usage. Repertoire similarity was calculated with the Morisita-Horn index, weighting shared sequences by their contribution to each repertoire. TCRdb redid the processing of the public reads, applying fastp at Q25 and MiXCR, and retained in-frame beta chains. Rows are unified per CDR3 protein, each entry keeping the most common DNA and genes. These V and J calls rely on TCRdb rather than the paper's analysis. For this sample there are about 62,000 distinct CDR3 sequences; nearly 30% appear just once. Clones ranked in the top ten supply roughly 2% of the sample.

This clonotype was counted ten times or more. No cognate antigen has been identified for it. No base-level quality is on record; no much larger clone is a single base apart. The full study reports these points: Validation in the larger cohort was restricted to a single TCR beta V-J rearrangement rather than whole repertoires. The TCR alpha and beta sequences of tumor-infiltrating Tregs showed the greatest overlap with tumor naive CD4+ T cells, followed by blood naive CD4+ T cells. Tumor memory CD4+ T cell TCR gene usage clustered with blood and lymph node memory CD4+ cells and lymph node naive CD4+ cells.

Sequencing was carried out using tumor-infiltrating naive CD4+ T cells sorted from the breast tumor. The cell subset or site label on this specimen signifies: naive CD4+ T cells, CD4+CD45RA+CD25-. The V and J genes are TRBV5-1 and TRBJ2-3, with a tentative D gene TRBD2 over 6 matching bases. The TCR originated in a female donor with breast cancer. The CDR3 has the sequence CASSLEAGRTDTQYF. Here is the DNA: TGCGCCAGCAGCTTGGAAGCGGGTCGCACAGATACGCAGTATTTT.